These 4 T cell receptor beta chains share one sample of origin, sequenced in a study of T-cell reconstitution after alpha-beta-depleted transplantation in children. The authors prepared the TCRbeta library with unique molecular identifiers. TCRdb redid the calling of the PCR reads with MiXCR, one entry per CDR3 protein. This sample has approximately 500,000 distinct CDR3 sequences, with over 20% found just once. The sample consisted of PBMCs, taken before TCRalphabeta/CD19-depleted stem cell transplant. The receptor set was obtained from a boy in the first two years of life with Wiskott-Aldrich syndrome, due to receive a stem cell transplant.

V is TRBV12-3 or TRBV12-4 and J is TRBJ1-1; 7 bases line up with TRBD1. V was pared by 5 bases and J by 1 base, with 4 bases of the junction left unmatched. The CDR3 runs 14 residues. The DNA of the CDR3 is TGTGCCAGCAGTAAGACAGGGCGGAACACTGAAGCTTTCTTT. Translation gives CASSKTGRNTEAFF.

This clonotype has a single count. V usage is TRBV5-1 and J usage is TRBJ2-1; TRBD2 aligns across 14 bases. CDR1 is SGHRS and CDR2 is YFSETQ in the germline V gene. V was pared by 4 bases and J by 10 bases, with 10 bases of the junction left unmatched. The length of the CDR3 is 16 residues. The CDR3 DNA follows: TGCGCCAGCAGCATCGCCGGGACTAGCGGGAGAAGAGAGCAGTTCTTC. It is translated as CASSIAGTSGRREQFF.

CDR3 DNA: TGCGCCAGCAGCTTGGAGGAGACAGGGAGCTACGAGCAGTACTTC. It specifies CASSLEETGSYEQYF. The chain combines TRBV5-1 with TRBJ2-7; 7 positions agree with TRBD1. The CDR3 loop spans 15 amino acids. Germline CDR1 reads SGHRS; CDR2 reads YFSETQ. The V segment lost 0 bases and the J segment 3 bases; nucleotides outside the gene matches: 6.

The gene calls are TRBV13 and TRBJ2-2, with 10 bases matching TRBD2. The CDR3 spans 16 residues. The junction had 4 bases not matched to a gene; V was cut back by 2 bases and J by 4 bases. Germline loops: CDR1 PRHDT, CDR2 FYEKMQ (reference sequence). The CDR3 reads CASSLPLAGVTGELFF. DNA for the CDR3: TGTGCCAGCAGCTTACCCCTAGCGGGAGTCACCGGGGAGCTGTTTTTT.